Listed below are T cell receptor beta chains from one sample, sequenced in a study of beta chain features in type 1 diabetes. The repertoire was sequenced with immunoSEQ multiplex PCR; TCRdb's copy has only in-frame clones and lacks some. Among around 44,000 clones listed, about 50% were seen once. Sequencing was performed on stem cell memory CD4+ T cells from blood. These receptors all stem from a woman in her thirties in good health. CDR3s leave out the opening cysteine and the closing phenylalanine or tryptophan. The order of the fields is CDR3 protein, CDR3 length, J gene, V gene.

ASSPPGREGTGELF 14 TRBJ2-2 TRBV18
ASSPGGYTGELF 12 TRBJ2-2 TRBV6-5
ASSLVPSKQY 10 TRBJ2-3 TRBV7-8
ARSSTGELF 9 TRBJ2-2 TRBV27
ASREAVAGGVAKNIQY 16 TRBJ2-4 TRBV2
SVGGGQADSGANVLT 15 TRBJ2-6 TRBV29-1
ATSGGHSGNTIY 12 TRBJ1-3 TRBV15
ASSSTGGWSNQPQH 14 TRBJ1-5 TRBV28
ASSLVEGNYGYT 12 TRBJ1-2 TRBV7-2
ASSLYRGFQPQH 12 TRBJ1-5 TRBV28
ASSPGTSGETQY 12 TRBJ2-5 TRBV5-1
ASSQGASGYEQY 12 TRBJ2-7 TRBV4-2
ASRQGVPTYEQY 12 TRBJ2-7 TRBV28
ASSSLPTDTQY 11 TRBJ2-3 TRBV7-3
ASSFKPGQVYEQY 13 TRBJ2-7 TRBV7-2
ASSDQTSGSSNEQF 14 TRBJ2-1 TRBV11-2
ASSLPIDTQY 10 TRBJ2-3 TRBV7-9
ASSDERKETQY 11 TRBJ2-5 TRBV9
ASTISGQGSITGYGYT 16 TRBJ1-2 TRBV28
ASSFRGREFSPLH 13 TRBJ1-6 TRBV7-9
ASSQEATSDFDTIY 14 TRBJ1-3 TRBV4-2
ASCVVPGQGAEGEQY 15 TRBJ2-7 TRBV6-1
ASSQVMGQGNFGETQY 16 TRBJ2-5 TRBV4-3
ASSQGGGQGYEQY 13 TRBJ2-7 TRBV4-2
ASRQDRYTGELF 12 TRBJ2-2 TRBV6-6
ASSGKPLGQKNTEAF 15 TRBJ1-1 TRBV7-3
ASSFVAGVNEQF 12 TRBJ2-1 TRBV7-8
ASSPVSGENTGELF 14 TRBJ2-2 TRBV7-8
ASSLMAPSGTYEQY 14 TRBJ2-7 TRBV7-8
AWSPTSVRYEQY 12 TRBJ2-7 TRBV30
ASSLTSGSSEQY 12 TRBJ2-7 TRBV6-5
ASSEGSLAGGLNEQF 15 TRBJ2-1 TRBV9
ASSSTGDPGANVLT 14 TRBJ2-6 TRBV7-2
ASSYPTSETSY 11 TRBJ2-5 TRBV6-5
ASSQGRTGEEKLF 13 TRBJ1-4 TRBV4-3
ASRETTGTYGYT 12 TRBJ1-2 TRBV2
ASSQDTRGQDSSYNSPLH 18 TRBJ1-6 TRBV4-2
ASSLQASGNTGELF 14 TRBJ2-2 TRBV7-2
SVRDRVLGEQF 11 TRBJ2-1 TRBV29-1
ASSRGQTLNEKLF 13 TRBJ1-4 TRBV18
ASSQGAEGEKLF 12 TRBJ1-4 TRBV5-1
ASSPLPDTQY 10 TRBJ2-3 TRBV9
ASSPGLNYGYT 11 TRBJ1-2 TRBV18
ASSPMGALSNQPQH 14 TRBJ1-5 TRBV27
ASSLLQREDTGELF 14 TRBJ2-2 TRBV7-2
ASSSGGGWYEQY 12 TRBJ2-7 TRBV7-2
ASSLGQSYEQY 11 TRBJ2-7 TRBV5-1
ASSSGETQY 9 TRBJ2-5 TRBV6-1
ASSFAWLAGGADTQY 15 TRBJ2-3 TRBV7-2
ASSLVPEQETQY 12 TRBJ2-5 TRBV7-8
SVVRLAGSYEQY 12 TRBJ2-7 TRBV29-1
ASSFTGASTEAF 12 TRBJ1-1 TRBV7-3
ASSPNRGETQY 11 TRBJ2-5 TRBV7-3
SALGDSGGSPYEQY 14 . TRBV29-1
ASSLAAQETQY 11 TRBJ2-5 TRBV7-2